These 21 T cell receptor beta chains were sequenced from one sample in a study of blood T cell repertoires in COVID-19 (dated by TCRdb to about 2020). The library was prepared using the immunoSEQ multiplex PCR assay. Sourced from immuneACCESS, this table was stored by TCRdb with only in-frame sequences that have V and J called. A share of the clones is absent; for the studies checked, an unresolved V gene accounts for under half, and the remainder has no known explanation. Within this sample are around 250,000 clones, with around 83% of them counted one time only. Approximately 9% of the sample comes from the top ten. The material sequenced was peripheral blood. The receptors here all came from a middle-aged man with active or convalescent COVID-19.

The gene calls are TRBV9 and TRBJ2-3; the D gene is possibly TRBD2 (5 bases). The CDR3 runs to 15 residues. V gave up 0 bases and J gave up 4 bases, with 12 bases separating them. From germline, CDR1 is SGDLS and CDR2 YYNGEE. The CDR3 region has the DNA TGTGCCAGCAGCGTAGACGGGGTACGGTCAGATACGCAGTATTTT. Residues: CASSVDGVRSDTQYF.

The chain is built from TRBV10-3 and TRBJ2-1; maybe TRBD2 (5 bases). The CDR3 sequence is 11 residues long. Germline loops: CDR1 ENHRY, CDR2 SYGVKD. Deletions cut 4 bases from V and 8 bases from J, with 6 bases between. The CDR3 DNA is TGTGCCATCAGTGGGCGGGATGAGCAGTTCTTC. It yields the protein CAISGRDEQFF.

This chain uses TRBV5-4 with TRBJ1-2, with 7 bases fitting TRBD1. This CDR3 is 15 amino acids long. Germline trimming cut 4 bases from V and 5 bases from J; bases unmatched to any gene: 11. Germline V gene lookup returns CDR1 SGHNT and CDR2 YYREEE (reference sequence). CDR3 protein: CASSLRDRDSYGYTF. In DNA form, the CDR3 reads TGTGCCAGCAGCCTCCGGGACAGAGACTCGTATGGCTACACCTTC.

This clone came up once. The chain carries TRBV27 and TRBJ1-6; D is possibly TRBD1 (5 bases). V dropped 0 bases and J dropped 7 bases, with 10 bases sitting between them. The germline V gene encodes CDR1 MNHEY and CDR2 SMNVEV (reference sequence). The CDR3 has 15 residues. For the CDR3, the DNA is TGTGCCAGCAGTTTATCGGCAGGGAACAATTCACCCCTCCACTTT. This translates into CASSLSAGNNSPLHF.

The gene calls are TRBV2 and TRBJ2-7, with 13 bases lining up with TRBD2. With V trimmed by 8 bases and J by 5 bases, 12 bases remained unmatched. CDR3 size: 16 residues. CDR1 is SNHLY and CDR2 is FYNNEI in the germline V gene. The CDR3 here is CASAGTSGVPFHEQYF. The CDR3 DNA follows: TGTGCCAGCGCCGGGACTAGCGGGGTTCCATTCCACGAGCAGTACTTC. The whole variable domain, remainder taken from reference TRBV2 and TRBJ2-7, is EPEVTQTPSHQVTQMGQEVILRCVPISNHLYFYWYRQILGQKVEFLVSFYNNEISEKSEIFDDQFSVERPDGSNFTLKIRSTKLEDSAMYFCASAGTSGVPFHEQYFGPGTRLTVT.

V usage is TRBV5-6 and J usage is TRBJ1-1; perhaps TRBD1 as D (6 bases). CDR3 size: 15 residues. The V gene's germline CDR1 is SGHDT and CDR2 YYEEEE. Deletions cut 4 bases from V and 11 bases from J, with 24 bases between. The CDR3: CASSLQDSDRASAFF. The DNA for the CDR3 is TGTGCCAGCAGCCTCCAGGACAGTGACCGCGCGAGCGCTTTCTTT.

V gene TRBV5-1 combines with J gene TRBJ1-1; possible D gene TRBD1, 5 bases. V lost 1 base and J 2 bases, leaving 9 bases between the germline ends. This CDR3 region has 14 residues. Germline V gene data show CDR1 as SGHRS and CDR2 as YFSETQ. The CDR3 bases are TGCGCCAGCAGCTTGCAGGGTATCAACACTGAAGCTTTCTTT. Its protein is CASSLQGINTEAFF.

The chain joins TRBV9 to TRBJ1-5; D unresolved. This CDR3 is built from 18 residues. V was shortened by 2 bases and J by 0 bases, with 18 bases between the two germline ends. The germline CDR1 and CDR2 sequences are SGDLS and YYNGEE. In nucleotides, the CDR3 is TGTGCCAGCAGCGTTGACGATAAAAGGAGTCATAGCAATCAGCCCCAGCATTTT. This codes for CASSVDDKRSHSNQPQHF.

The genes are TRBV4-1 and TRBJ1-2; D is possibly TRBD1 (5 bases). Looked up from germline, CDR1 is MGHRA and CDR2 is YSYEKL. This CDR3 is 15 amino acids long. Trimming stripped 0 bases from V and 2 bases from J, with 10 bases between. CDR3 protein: CASSQEFRGNYGYTF. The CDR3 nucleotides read TGCGCCAGCAGCCAAGAATTTCGGGGGAACTATGGCTACACCTTC.

This chain's CDR3 is CASSLAGNSNQPQHF. The CDR3 DNA reads as TGCGCCAGCAGCTTGGCCGGTAATAGCAATCAGCCCCAGCATTTT. V is TRBV5-1 and J is TRBJ1-5; D not resolved. The CDR3 consists of 15 residues. Trimming pared 0 bases from V and 0 bases from J, leaving 7 bases between. In germline, CDR1 is SGHRS, CDR2 YFSETQ.

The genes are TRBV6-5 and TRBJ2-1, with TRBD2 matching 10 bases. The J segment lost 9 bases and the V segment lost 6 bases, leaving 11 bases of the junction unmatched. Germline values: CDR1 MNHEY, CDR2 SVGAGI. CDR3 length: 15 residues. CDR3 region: CASSALAGGRGEQFF. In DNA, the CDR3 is TGTGCCAGCAGCGCCTTAGCGGGAGGACGAGGTGAGCAGTTCTTC.

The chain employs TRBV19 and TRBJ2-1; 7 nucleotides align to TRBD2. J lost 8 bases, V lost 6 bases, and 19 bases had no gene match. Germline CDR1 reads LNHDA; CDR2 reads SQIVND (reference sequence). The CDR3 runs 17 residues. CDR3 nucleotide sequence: TGTGCCAGTAGCCCAACCCTCGGGACTACCGATTGGGATGAGCAGTTCTTC. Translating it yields CASSPTLGTTDWDEQFF.

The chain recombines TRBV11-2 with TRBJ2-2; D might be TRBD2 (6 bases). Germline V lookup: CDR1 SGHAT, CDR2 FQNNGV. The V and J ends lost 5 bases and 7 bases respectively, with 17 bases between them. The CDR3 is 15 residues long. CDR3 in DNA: TGTGCCAGCAGCCGGTCCGGGACTTCATACGGGGAGCTGTTTTTT. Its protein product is CASSRSGTSYGELFF.

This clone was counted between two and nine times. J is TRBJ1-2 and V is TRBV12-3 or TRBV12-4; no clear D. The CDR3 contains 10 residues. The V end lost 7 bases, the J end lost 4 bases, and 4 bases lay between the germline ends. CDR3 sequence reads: CASTLYGYTF. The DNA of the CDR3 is TGTGCCAGCACCCTCTATGGCTACACCTTC.

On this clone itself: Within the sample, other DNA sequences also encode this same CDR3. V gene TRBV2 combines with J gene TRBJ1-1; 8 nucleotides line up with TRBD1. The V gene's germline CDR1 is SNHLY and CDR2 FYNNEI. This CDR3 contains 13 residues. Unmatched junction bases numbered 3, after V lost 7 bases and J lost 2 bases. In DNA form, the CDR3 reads TGTGCCAGCACCGGACAGGGTAACACTGAAGCTTTCTTT. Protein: CASTGQGNTEAFF. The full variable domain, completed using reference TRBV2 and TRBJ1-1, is EPEVTQTPSHQVTQMGQEVILRCVPISNHLYFYWYRQILGQKVEFLVSFYNNEISEKSEIFDDQFSVERPDGSNFTLKIRSTKLEDSAMYFCASTGQGNTEAFFGQGTRLTVV.

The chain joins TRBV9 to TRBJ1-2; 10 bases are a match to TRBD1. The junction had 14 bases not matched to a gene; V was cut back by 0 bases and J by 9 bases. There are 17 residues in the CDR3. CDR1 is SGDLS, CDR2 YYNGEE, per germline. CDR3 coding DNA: TGTGCCAGCAGCGTAGGAATGACAGGGGGCCGGGAAAGGAGCTACACCTTC. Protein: CASSVGMTGGRERSYTF.

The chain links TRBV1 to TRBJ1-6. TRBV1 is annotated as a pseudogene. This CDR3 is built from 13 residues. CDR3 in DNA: TGCACCAGCGGGAGCTCCTATAATTCACCCCTCCACTTT. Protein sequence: CTSGSSYNSPLHF.

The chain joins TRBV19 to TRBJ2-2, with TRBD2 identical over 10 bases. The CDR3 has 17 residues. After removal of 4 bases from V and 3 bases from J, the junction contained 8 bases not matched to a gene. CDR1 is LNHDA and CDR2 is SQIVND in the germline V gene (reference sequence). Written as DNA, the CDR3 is TGTGCCAGTAGTACCGGGACTAGCGCTCTTCACACCGGGGAGCTGTTTTTT. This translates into CASSTGTSALHTGELFF.

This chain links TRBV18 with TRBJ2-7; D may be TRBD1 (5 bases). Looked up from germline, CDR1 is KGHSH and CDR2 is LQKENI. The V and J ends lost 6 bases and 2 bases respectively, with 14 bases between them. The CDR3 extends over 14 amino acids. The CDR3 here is CASSGQGPTYEQYF. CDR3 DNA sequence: TGTGCCAGCTCGGGGCAGGGCCCGACCTACGAGCAGTACTTC. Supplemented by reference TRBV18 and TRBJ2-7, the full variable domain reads NAGVMQNPRHLVRRRGQEARLRCSPMKGHSHVYWYRQLPEEGLKFMVYLQKENIIDESGMPKERFSAEFPKEGPSILRIQQVVRGDSAAYFCASSGQGPTYEQYFGPGTRLTVT.

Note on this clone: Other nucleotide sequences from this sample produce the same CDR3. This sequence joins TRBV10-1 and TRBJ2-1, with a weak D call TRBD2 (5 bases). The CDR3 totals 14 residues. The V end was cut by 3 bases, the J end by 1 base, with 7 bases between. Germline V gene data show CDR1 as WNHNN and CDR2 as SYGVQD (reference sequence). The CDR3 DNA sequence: TGCGCCAGCAGTGAAAGCGGATCCTACAATGAGCAGTTCTTC. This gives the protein CASSESGSYNEQFF.

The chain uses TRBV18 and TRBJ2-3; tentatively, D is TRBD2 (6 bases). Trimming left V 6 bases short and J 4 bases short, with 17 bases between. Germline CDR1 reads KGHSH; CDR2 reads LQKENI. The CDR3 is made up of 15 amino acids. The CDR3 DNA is TGTGCCAGCTCCCCCCGGGGGTCGACCCCAGATACGCAGTATTTT. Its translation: CASSPRGSTPDTQYF.